The rows below give T cell receptor beta chains drawn from one sample of a study of blood T cell repertoires in COVID-19. TCRdb keeps only in-frame clones here, not all; method: immunoSEQ multiplex PCR. Here the sample spans roughly 200,000 clones, around 82% being singletons. The material sequenced was peripheral blood. These receptors were taken from a woman between 70 and 85 years old with acute or convalescent COVID-19. The CDR3 runs from the conserved cysteine through the conserved F or W. Fields, in order: J gene, clone size, D gene, V gene, CDR3 protein, CDR3 DNA. The D gene is left open where the match is weak. A row's size may be missing; if present it is once, few, many or a size class.

>TRBJ1-6|.|TRBD1|TRBV7-6
CASSLASTGTSPLHF
TGTGCCAGCAGCTTAGCTTCGACAGGGACCTCACCCCTCCACTTT
>TRBJ1-2|.|TRBD1|TRBV30
CAWNLGQGIDGYTF
TGTGCCTGGAACTTAGGACAGGGTATAGATGGCTACACCTTC
>TRBJ2-2|.|TRBD2|TRBV3-1/TRBV3-2
CASRVTSGRALLDTGELFF
TGTGCCAGCAGAGTAACTAGCGGGAGGGCCCTCCTAGACACCGGGGAGCTGTTTTTT
>TRBJ1-5|.|.|TRBV19
CASSIPEYQPQHF
TGTGCCAGTAGTATTCCAGAATATCAGCCCCAGCATTTT
>TRBJ2-7|.|TRBD1|TRBV5-5
CASSLGSVTGTYEQYF
TGTGCCAGCAGCTTGGGATCGGTGACAGGGACCTACGAGCAGTACTTC
>TRBJ1-1|.|TRBD1|TRBV18
CASSPIPGQQTNTEAFF
TGTGCCAGCTCACCAATTCCGGGACAGCAGACGAACACTGAAGCTTTCTTT
>TRBJ2-7|.|.|TRBV11-2
CASSQTTGLREQYF
TGTGCCAGCAGCCAGACGACAGGCCTACGGGAGCAGTACTTC
>TRBJ1-4|few|.|TRBV14
CASSQVNTVREKLFF
TGTGCCAGCAGCCAAGTAAACACCGTCAGGGAAAAACTGTTTTTT
>TRBJ2-3|.|TRBD2|TRBV3-1/TRBV3-2
CASSQNSGRAEDTQYF
TGTGCCAGCAGCCAAAATAGCGGGAGGGCCGAGGATACGCAGTATTTT
>TRBJ2-7|.|.|TRBV11-1
CASSLLTGQSYEQYF
TGTGCCAGCAGCTTATTAACAGGCCAATCCTACGAGCAGTACTTC
>TRBJ2-5|.|.|TRBV4-1
CASSQDLGSVRLGTQYF
TGCGCCAGCAGCCAAGATTTGGGTAGCGTGAGATTGGGGACCCAGTACTTC
>TRBJ2-1|.|.|TRBV19
CASSIITGNEQFF
TGTGCCAGTAGTATAATAACCGGGAATGAGCAGTTCTTC
>TRBJ2-1|.|.|TRBV6-5
CATTFENNEQFF
TGTGCCACCACCTTTGAGAACAATGAGCAGTTCTTC
>TRBJ2-7|.|TRBD1|TRBV7-8
CASSPTTGHEQYF
TGTGCCAGCAGCCCGACGACAGGGCACGAGCAGTACTTC
>TRBJ2-7|.|.|TRBV6-5
CASSNHREGYYEQYF
TGTGCCAGCAGTAACCACAGGGAGGGATATTACGAGCAGTACTTC
>TRBJ2-5|.|TRBD2|TRBV7-3
CASSPGEISGSRETQYF
TGTGCCAGCAGTCCAGGGGAGATTAGCGGGAGCCGGGAGACCCAGTACTTC
>TRBJ1-2|.|.|TRBV6-4
CASSSGETGAYGYTF
TGTGCCAGCAGTAGTGGCGAGACAGGTGCTTATGGCTACACCTTC
>TRBJ1-3|.|TRBD1|TRBV15
CATRHRGSGNTIYF
TGTGCCACCAGACACAGGGGCTCTGGAAACACCATATATTTT
>TRBJ1-2|.|TRBD1|TRBV11-2
CASSSPDRGGGYTF
TGTGCCAGCAGCAGTCCCGACAGGGGCGGTGGCTACACCTTC
>TRBJ2-3|.|TRBD2|TRBV24-1
CATSYESGRAADTQYF
TGTGCCACCAGCTACGAGAGCGGGAGGGCCGCAGATACGCAGTATTTT
>TRBJ2-7|.|.|TRBV29-1
CSVILIQAYEQYF
TGCAGCGTTATCCTAATACAGGCCTACGAGCAGTACTTC
>TRBJ2-7|.|TRBD1|TRBV11-3
CASSFGQAYEQYF
TGTGCCAGCAGCTTTGGACAGGCCTACGAGCAGTACTTC
>TRBJ1-5|.|.|TRBV2
CASSPQGQPQHF
TGTGCCAGCAGTCCACAGGGCCAGCCCCAGCATTTT
>TRBJ2-2|.|.|TRBV1
CTSSQGGVQGATGELFF
TGCACCAGCAGCCAAGGAGGAGTACAGGGGGCCACCGGGGAGCTGTTTTTT
>TRBJ2-7|few|.|TRBV6-1
CASSERGGDSYEQYF
TGTGCCAGCAGTGAAAGGGGCGGAGACTCCTACGAGCAGTACTTC
>TRBJ2-1|.|TRBD2|TRBV7-9
CASSLVLAGTNEQFF
TGTGCCAGCAGCTTAGTACTAGCGGGGACCAATGAGCAGTTCTTC
>TRBJ2-3|.|.|TRBV11-2
CASSLEGSPSTDTQYF
TGTGCCAGCAGCTTAGAGGGCAGCCCGAGCACAGATACGCAGTATTTT
>TRBJ2-2|once|TRBD1|TRBV7-6
CASSLGTGWTGELFF
TGTGCCAGCAGCTTAGGGACAGGGTGGACCGGGGAGCTGTTTTTT
>TRBJ1-1|.|TRBD1|TRBV5-1
CASSPGQGQNTEAFF
TGCGCCAGCAGCCCCGGACAGGGCCAAAACACTGAAGCTTTCTTT
>TRBJ2-1|.|.|TRBV14
CASNIDGYEVLSDIGVHWVTEQFF
TGTGCCAGCAACATAGACGGGTATGAGGTGTTATCAGACATCGGGGTCCATTGGGTTACTGAGCAGTTCTTC
>TRBJ1-3|.|.|TRBV7-9
CASSLDRAGSRNTIYF
TGTGCCAGCAGCTTAGACAGGGCTGGATCGCGAAACACCATATATTTT
>TRBJ2-1|.|.|TRBV29-1
CSANRERGNEQFF
TGCAGCGCCAACAGGGAGAGGGGTAATGAGCAGTTCTTC
>TRBJ2-3|.|.|TRBV28
CASSLGTGFADTQYF
TGTGCCAGCAGTTTGGGGACTGGATTTGCAGATACGCAGTATTTT
>TRBJ1-2|.|.|TRBV20-1
CSARSRGGYTF
TGCAGTGCTAGGAGTCGAGGAGGCTACACCTTC
>TRBJ1-4|.|.|TRBV7-2
CASSSDGENEKLFF
TGTGCCAGCAGCTCGGACGGGGAAAATGAAAAACTGTTTTTT
>TRBJ1-6|many|.|TRBV3-1/TRBV3-2
CASSQDVGVGSPLHF
TGTGCCAGCAGCCAAGATGTAGGGGTGGGTTCACCCCTCCACTTT
>TRBJ2-5|.|.|TRBV7-3
CASSPDPGGETQYF
TGTGCCAGCTCACCGGACCCCGGCGGGGAGACCCAGTACTTC
>TRBJ2-5|.|TRBD1|TRBV6-5
CASQSRDRGKAQYF
TGTGCCAGCCAGTCCCGGGACAGGGGAAAGGCCCAGTACTTC
>TRBJ2-3|.|.|TRBV10-3
CAISEFVQADTQYF
TGTGCCATCAGTGAGTTCGTCCAGGCGGATACGCAGTATTTT
>TRBJ2-1|.|TRBD2|TRBV5-1
CASSMGTSAGGHEQFF
TGCGCCAGCTCCATGGGGACTAGCGCCGGAGGGCATGAGCAGTTCTTC
>TRBJ2-3|.|.|TRBV7-7
CASSLGSGGTDTQYF
TGTGCCAGCAGCTTAGGGTCAGGGGGCACAGATACGCAGTATTTT
>TRBJ2-1|.|TRBD2|TRBV14
CASSPRGLAGSNNEQFF
TGTGCCAGCAGCCCTAGGGGGCTAGCGGGATCTAACAATGAGCAGTTCTTC
>TRBJ1-1|.|.|TRBV18
CASSPELTNTEAFF
TGTGCCAGCTCACCAGAGCTTACGAACACTGAAGCTTTCTTT
>TRBJ1-1|.|TRBD1|TRBV3-1/TRBV3-2
CASSASPGGFVNTEAFF
TGTGCCAGCAGCGCCTCGCCAGGGGGCTTCGTGAACACTGAAGCTTTCTTT
>TRBJ2-1|.|TRBD2|TRBV5-1
CASSLGGGTSVDNEQFF
TGCGCCAGCAGCTTGGGGGGAGGGACTAGCGTGGACAATGAGCAGTTCTTC
>TRBJ2-3|.|TRBD2|TRBV3-1/TRBV3-2
CASSLSGGRATDTQYF
TGTGCCAGCAGCCTCTCAGGCGGGAGGGCAACAGATACGCAGTATTTT
>TRBJ1-3|few|.|TRBV10-3
CAISVLRPSGNTIYF
TGTGCCATCAGTGTGCTCAGGCCCTCTGGAAACACCATATATTTT
>TRBJ1-3|.|.|TRBV7-8
CASTRSGRGSGNTIYF
TGTGCCAGCACCCGGTCGGGTCGGGGGTCTGGAAACACCATATATTTT
>TRBJ2-1|.|TRBD2|TRBV24-1
CATNDRGSAGGPDNEQFF
TGTGCCACCAATGATCGGGGGTCAGCGGGAGGGCCAGACAATGAGCAGTTCTTC
>TRBJ2-3|.|TRBD1|TRBV9
CASSAGTGNTDTQYF
TGTGCCAGCAGCGCCGGGACAGGGAATACAGATACGCAGTATTTT
>TRBJ2-1|.|TRBD2|TRBV7-9
CASSSAILAVSYNEQFF
TGTGCCAGCAGCTCGGCCATTCTAGCGGTTTCCTACAATGAGCAGTTCTTC
>TRBJ2-2|.|TRBD2|TRBV29-1
CSVRIAGEVGELFF
TGCAGCGTGAGGATAGCGGGAGAGGTCGGGGAGCTGTTTTTT
>TRBJ1-4|.|.|TRBV6-2/TRBV6-3
CASSYPGGAEEKLFF
TGTGCCAGCAGTTATCCGGGGGGCGCGGAGGAAAAACTGTTTTTT
>TRBJ2-2|.|.|TRBV5-1
CASSERQDGAGELFF
TGCGCCAGCAGCGAAAGACAGGACGGGGCCGGGGAGCTGTTTTTT
>TRBJ1-4|.|.|TRBV15
CATSPNRVPNEKLFF
TGTGCCACCAGCCCTAACAGGGTACCGAATGAAAAACTGTTTTTT
>TRBJ1-3|.|.|TRBV13
CASSRIAGNTIYF
TGTGCCAGCAGCCGGATAGCGGGAAACACCATATATTTT
>TRBJ1-4|.|.|TRBV2
CASSEAYQGREKLFF
TGTGCCAGCAGTGAAGCTTACCAGGGCCGGGAAAAACTGTTTTTT